The 31 T cell receptor beta chains below all came from one sample that was sequenced in a study of Tregs in tolerant kidney transplant recipients. Sequencing used immunoSEQ multiplex PCR; TCRdb keeps in-frame clones, though not all of them. The sample has about 120,000 clones, roughly 92% seen once; the top ten hold nearly 0.6%. The sequencing input was CD4+ T cells from blood. These receptors all stem from a human donor in good health.

The chain recombines TRBV9 with TRBJ2-2; a weak D match, TRBD2 (5 bases). V was clipped by 4 bases and J by 6 bases, with 10 bases between them. This CDR3 is 13 amino acids long. Germline CDR1 reads SGDLS; CDR2 reads YYNGEE. The CDR3 nucleotides are TGTGCCAGCAGCCCTAACGGGGCCGGGGAGCTGTTTTTT. Translating gives CASSPNGAGELFF.

The V call is TRBV19, the J call TRBJ2-3, with TRBD1 matching 9 bases. Germline CDR1 LNHDA, CDR2 SQIVND (reference sequence). CDR3 length: 14 amino acids. The V gene end was trimmed by 6 bases and the J gene end by 3 bases; junction bases not matched to a gene: 4. The CDR3 nucleotides read TGTGCCAGTAGACCGGACAGGGGTACAGATACGCAGTATTTT. Translating gives CASRPDRGTDTQYF.

This CDR3 is CASSRDRANQETQYF. As DNA, the CDR3 is TGTGCCAGCAGCAGGGACAGGGCTAACCAAGAGACCCAGTACTTC. The chain combines TRBV9 with TRBJ2-5, with 9 bases aligning to TRBD1. V trimming: 4 bases; J trimming: 0 bases; junction bases outside the gene matches: 4. CDR1 and CDR2 (germline): SGDLS, YYNGEE. The length of the CDR3 is 15 residues.

The V and J genes are TRBV15 and TRBJ1-6; TRBD1 might be the D (5 bases). The CDR3 sequence is 17 residues long. V was clipped by 1 base and J by 1 base, with 11 bases between them. Germline V lookup: CDR1 LNHNV, CDR2 YYDKDF (reference sequence). The CDR3 here is CATSRAGGGSYNSPLHF. The DNA for the CDR3 is TGTGCCACCAGCAGAGCAGGTGGGGGGTCCTATAATTCACCCCTCCACTTT.

The CDR3 DNA reads as TGTGCCAGCAGCTTAGATCGGGCACCGAATTCACCCCTCCACTTT. Protein product: CASSLDRAPNSPLHF. The gene calls are TRBV11-2 and TRBJ1-6; D unresolved. Germline V lookup: CDR1 SGHAT, CDR2 FQNNGV. CDR3 size: 15 residues. The germline V and J ends were trimmed by 0 bases and 7 bases, with 10 bases remaining between them.

This chain links TRBV19 with TRBJ2-3, with D possibly being TRBD2 (6 bases). CDR1 is LNHDA and CDR2 is SQIVND in the germline V gene (reference sequence). The V end was cut by 9 bases, the J end by 2 bases, with 12 bases between. The CDR3 totals 13 residues. The CDR3 sequence is CASRREDTDTQYF. The DNA for the CDR3 is TGTGCCAGCCGGAGGGAGGACACAGATACGCAGTATTTT.

The V and J genes are TRBV5-1 and TRBJ1-4; D is perhaps TRBD1 (6 bases). The CDR3 contains 13 residues. Germline V CDR1 and CDR2: SGHRS, YFSETQ. Trimming removed 5 bases at V and 8 bases at J, with 13 bases between. The CDR3, as DNA: TGCGCCAGCAGGGGGGCCTCAATGGAAAAACTGTTTTTT. It yields the protein CASRGASMEKLFF.

The chain employs TRBV11-2 and TRBJ2-1, with D unclear. The V end was cut by 4 bases, the J end by 3 bases, with 7 bases between. The CDR3 is made up of 13 amino acids. Germline values: CDR1 SGHAT, CDR2 FQNNGV. CDR3 DNA: TGTGCCAGCAGCTACAAGGGCTACAATGAGCAGTTCTTC. Translated, it gives CASSYKGYNEQFF. Together with reference TRBV11-2 and TRBJ2-1, the CDR3 gives the full variable domain: EAGVAQSPRYKIIEKRQSVAFWCNPISGHATLYWYQQILGQGPKLLIQFQNNGVVDDSQLPKDRFSAERLKGVDSTLKIQPAKLEDSAVYLCASSYKGYNEQFFGPGTRLTVL.

The chain has TRBV7-2 and TRBJ2-1; TRBD2 matches at 7 bases. CDR1 is SGHTA, CDR2 FQGNSA, per germline. This CDR3 has 16 residues. Trimming cost V 2 bases and J 0 bases; bases outside gene matches: 4. The chain's CDR3 is CASSLQGGVSYNEQFF. DNA of the CDR3: TGTGCCAGCAGCTTACAGGGAGGGGTCTCCTACAATGAGCAGTTCTTC.

V gene TRBV18 combines with J gene TRBJ2-7, with TRBD1 identical over 9 bases. The CDR3 has 15 residues. Per the germline V gene, CDR1 is KGHSH and CDR2 is LQKENI. After removal of 2 bases from V and 1 base from J, the junction contained 3 bases not matched to a gene. Written as DNA, the CDR3 is TGTGCCAGCTCACCAGGACAGGGGCCTTCCTACGAGCAGTACTTC. Residues: CASSPGQGPSYEQYF.

This chain joins TRBV5-1 and TRBJ2-6; D is ambiguous. Germline V lookup: CDR1 SGHRS, CDR2 YFSETQ. Trimming stripped 0 bases from V and 5 bases from J, with 6 bases between. This CDR3 comprises 14 residues. The CDR3 region has the DNA TGCGCCAGCAGCTTGGGGCATCGGGCCAACGTCCTGACTTTC. It codes for CASSLGHRANVLTF.

The V and J genes are TRBV6-5 and TRBJ2-7; D not resolved. V lost 6 bases and J lost 2, with 17 bases in between. CDR1 is MNHEY, CDR2 SVGAGI, per germline. The CDR3 covers 15 residues. Here the CDR3 DNA reads TGTGCCAGCAGCCCGGCCGGGCAGTCCGCCTACGAGCAGTACTTC. Translated, it gives CASSPAGQSAYEQYF.

CDR3 sequence: CASSQASLFNEQFF. In nucleotides, the CDR3 is TGTGCCAGCTCACAAGCGAGCCTATTTAATGAGCAGTTCTTC. The genes are TRBV18 and TRBJ2-1; D gene uncertain. Germline CDR1 reads KGHSH; CDR2 reads LQKENI. The CDR3 is 14 amino acids. With 4 bases removed from V and 7 bases from J, the gap between germline ends came to 14 bases.

The chain links TRBV6-5 to TRBJ1-1; no definite D call. Germline V gene lookup returns CDR1 MNHEY and CDR2 SVGAGI. This CDR3 region has 13 residues. With 0 bases removed from V and 9 bases from J, the gap between germline ends came to 11 bases. CDR3 sequence: CASSYSADTKAFF. As DNA, the CDR3 is TGTGCCAGCAGTTACTCGGCAGATACCAAAGCTTTCTTT.

This chain uses TRBV6-5 with TRBJ1-2, with D tentatively TRBD1 (5 bases). In germline, CDR1 is MNHEY, CDR2 SVGAGI. The V end was cut by 8 bases, the J end by 4 bases, with 8 bases between. The CDR3 consists of 11 residues. Written as DNA, the CDR3 is TGTGCCAGCGGGACGGCCTATGGCTACACCTTC. It translates to CASGTAYGYTF.

The gene calls are TRBV28 and TRBJ2-7, with TRBD2 identical over 8 bases. This CDR3 is built from 14 residues. Germline lookup yields CDR1 MDHEN and CDR2 SYDVKM. V shed 2 bases and J 3 bases; nucleotides not matched to a gene: 3. Here the CDR3 DNA reads TGTGCCAGCAGTTTACACGGGGGGGACTACGAGCAGTACTTC. As protein: CASSLHGGDYEQYF.

The chain carries TRBV6-5 and TRBJ1-5; 9 nucleotides align to TRBD1. J lost 0 bases, V lost 4 bases, and 4 bases had no gene match. Germline CDR1 reads MNHEY; CDR2 reads SVGAGI. The CDR3 spans 16 residues. CDR3 residues: CASSWTGAYSNQPQHF. The CDR3 bases are TGTGCCAGCAGTTGGACAGGGGCGTATAGCAATCAGCCCCAGCATTTT.

This chain uses TRBV9 with TRBJ1-2; 9 positions agree with TRBD1. The CDR3 has 15 amino acids. J gave up 5 bases and V 3 bases, and 8 bases lay outside the gene matches. The V gene's germline CDR1 is SGDLS and CDR2 YYNGEE. The CDR3 DNA sequence: TGTGCCAGCAGCGAGGCCCTTGGGACAGGGTATGGCTACACCTTC. Encoded protein: CASSEALGTGYGYTF.

This rearrangement joins TRBV5-1 to TRBJ1-1; D is unclear. Germline CDR1 SGHRS, CDR2 YFSETQ. The CDR3 covers 13 residues. The V end was cut by 0 bases, the J end by 8 bases, with 11 bases between. DNA of the CDR3: TGCGCCAGCAGCTTGGCGGCAGGCGAGGAAGCTTTCTTT. Its translation: CASSLAAGEEAFF.

V is TRBV7-3 and J is TRBJ1-1; 7 bases match TRBD1. V lost 5 bases, J lost 3 bases, and 6 bases stayed unmatched. The length of the CDR3 is 14 residues. CDR1 is SGHTA and CDR2 is FQGTGA in the germline V gene. The CDR3 DNA follows: TGTGCCAGCAGCAAAACAGGGGTGGACACTGAAGCTTTCTTT. It translates to CASSKTGVDTEAFF.

V and J are TRBV11-2 and TRBJ2-7, with 7 bases fitting TRBD1. This CDR3 spans 15 amino acids. The trim removed 4 bases at V and 6 bases at J, leaving 12 bases unmatched. Germline lookup yields CDR1 SGHAT and CDR2 FQNNGV. CDR3 sequence (DNA): TGTGCCAGCAGCTCCCCCTCCACAGGGGCCCTCGAGCAGTACTTC. Its protein is CASSSPSTGALEQYF. The whole variable domain, remainder taken from reference TRBV11-2 and TRBJ2-7, is EAGVAQSPRYKIIEKRQSVAFWCNPISGHATLYWYQQILGQGPKLLIQFQNNGVVDDSQLPKDRFSAERLKGVDSTLKIQPAKLEDSAVYLCASSSPSTGALEQYFGPGTRLTVT.

The chain carries TRBV5-1 and TRBJ2-3, with D uncertain. V was pared by 0 bases and J by 6 bases, with 11 bases between. This CDR3 region has 14 residues. Germline lookup yields CDR1 SGHRS and CDR2 YFSETQ. CDR3 region: CASSLVVGSDTQYF. CDR3 DNA: TGCGCCAGCAGCTTGGTGGTAGGCTCCGATACGCAGTATTTT.

The rearrangement joins TRBV9 to TRBJ2-7, with a possible D match to TRBD1 (7 bases). This CDR3 has 15 amino acids. V lost 4 bases, J lost 3 bases, and 17 bases lay in between. Germline CDR1 is SGDLS and CDR2 is YYNGEE. The CDR3 bases are TGTGCCAGCAGCCAAGGGGGGACAGAACTCTACGAGCAGTACTTC. Translating it yields CASSQGGTELYEQYF.

The chain carries TRBV5-1 and TRBJ2-1, with TRBD1 identical over 9 bases. V trimming: 4 bases; J trimming: 6 bases; junction bases outside the gene matches: 14. This CDR3 region has 17 residues. Looked up from germline, CDR1 is SGHRS and CDR2 is YFSETQ. CDR3 coding DNA: TGCGCCAGCAGCCTACAACCCGGGACAGGGATTGTCAATGAGCAGTTCTTC. Encoded protein: CASSLQPGTGIVNEQFF.

Written as DNA, the CDR3 is TGTGCCAGCAGCGCCGGCGACAGGGACTTCTCCTACGAGCAGTACTTC. The encoded protein is CASSAGDRDFSYEQYF. The chain has TRBV2 and TRBJ2-7; TRBD1 is a possible D gene (7 bases). Trimming removed 6 bases at V and 0 bases at J, with 18 bases between. The germline V gene has CDR1 SNHLY and CDR2 FYNNEI. The CDR3 loop spans 16 amino acids.

This chain joins TRBV27 and TRBJ1-2, with 8 bases identical to TRBD1. Germline V gene data show CDR1 as MNHEY and CDR2 as SMNVEV (reference sequence). This CDR3 contains 15 residues. V gave up 2 bases and J gave up 2 bases; unmatched junction bases: 4. The CDR3 nucleotides are TGTGCCAGCAGTTTAATCGGGGACAGGAACTATGGCTACACCTTC. It yields the protein CASSLIGDRNYGYTF.

This chain links TRBV5-1 with TRBJ2-3; D is undetermined. V lost 0 bases to trimming and J lost 6 bases, with 11 bases between them. The CDR3 sequence is 14 residues long. Germline V gives CDR1 SGHRS, CDR2 YFSETQ. This CDR3 reads CASSLAGPQDTQYF. CDR3 bases: TGCGCCAGCAGCTTGGCCGGCCCCCAGGATACGCAGTATTTT. Variable domain in full (rest from reference TRBV5-1 and TRBJ2-3): KAGVTQTPRYLIKTRGQQVTLSCSPISGHRSVSWYQQTPGQGLQFLFEYFSETQRNKGNFPGRFSGRQFSNSRSEMNVSTLELGDSALYLCASSLAGPQDTQYFGPGTRLTVL.

The chain is built from TRBV30 and TRBJ1-4; the match to TRBD1 covers 12 bases. V was pared by 2 bases and J by 15 bases, with 10 bases of the junction left unmatched. Germline assignment: CDR1 GTSNPN and CDR2 SVGIG (reference sequence). This CDR3 contains 14 residues. For the CDR3, the DNA is TGTGCCTGGAGTAGAGCTCCGGGACAGGGGGCCGTGTTTTTT. Amino acid sequence: CAWSRAPGQGAVFF.

The J gene is TRBJ1-2, the V gene TRBV25-1; TRBD1 aligns across 9 bases. The V gene's germline CDR1 is MGHDK and CDR2 SYGVNS. Trimming took 7 bases from V and 3 from J; bases not matched to a gene: 6. This CDR3 contains 14 residues. The CDR3 spells CASTGTGGYYGYTF. The CDR3 DNA sequence: TGTGCCAGCACTGGAACAGGGGGCTACTATGGCTACACCTTC.

This clone was counted ten times or more. V is TRBV7-8 and J is TRBJ2-1, with a possible D match to TRBD2 (6 bases). The germline CDR1 and CDR2 sequences are SGHVS and FQNEAQ. The CDR3 length is 15 residues. The V end was cut by 5 bases, the J end by 0 bases, with 11 bases between. The CDR3 region is CASSRLVLSYNEQFF. For the CDR3, the DNA is TGTGCCAGCAGCCGACTAGTACTCTCCTACAATGAGCAGTTCTTC.

The V call is TRBV4-2, the J call TRBJ1-6, with unresolved D. The CDR3 runs to 16 residues. CDR1 is LGHNA, CDR2 YNFKEQ, per germline. Trimming took off 2 bases at V and 6 bases at J, with 14 bases between the two ends. CDR3 in DNA: TGTGCCAGCAGCCAATTCACCCCCCAGAGTAATTCACCCCTCCACTTT. It yields the protein CASSQFTPQSNSPLHF.